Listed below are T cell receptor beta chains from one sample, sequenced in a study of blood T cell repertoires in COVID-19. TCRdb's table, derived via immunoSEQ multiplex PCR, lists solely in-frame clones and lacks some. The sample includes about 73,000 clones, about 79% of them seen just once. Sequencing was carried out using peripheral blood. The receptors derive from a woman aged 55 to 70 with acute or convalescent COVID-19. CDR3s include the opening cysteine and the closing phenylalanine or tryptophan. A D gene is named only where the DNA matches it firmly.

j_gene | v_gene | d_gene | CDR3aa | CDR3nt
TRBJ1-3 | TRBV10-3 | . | CAISGHLSGNTIYF | TGTGCCATCAGTGGACATTTGTCTGGAAACACCATATATTTT
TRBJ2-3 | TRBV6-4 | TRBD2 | CASSDGRATDTQYF | TGTGCCAGCAGTGACGGGAGGGCCACAGATACGCAGTATTTT
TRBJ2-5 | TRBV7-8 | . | CASSPIQGSETQYF | TGTGCCAGCAGCCCGATTCAGGGGAGTGAGACCCAGTACTTC
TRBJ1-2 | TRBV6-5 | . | CASSYAQGAYGYTF | TGTGCCAGCAGTTACGCCCAGGGCGCGTATGGCTACACCTTC
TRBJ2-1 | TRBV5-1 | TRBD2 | CASSIGLADSYNEQFF | TGCGCCAGCAGCATTGGACTAGCGGACTCCTACAATGAGCAGTTCTTC
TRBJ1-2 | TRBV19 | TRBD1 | CASSTTDRRYGYTF | TGTGCCAGTAGTACTACGGACAGGCGTTATGGCTACACCTTC
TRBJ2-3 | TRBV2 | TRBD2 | CASGSGGSTDTQYF | TGTGCCAGCGGGTCCGGGGGGAGCACAGATACGCAGTATTTT
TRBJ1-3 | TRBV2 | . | CASSYDSADSGNTIYF | TGTGCCAGCAGTTACGACAGTGCCGACTCTGGAAACACCATATATTTT
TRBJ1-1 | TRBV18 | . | CASSPRAGDTEAFF | TGTGCCAGCTCACCCAGGGCAGGGGACACTGAAGCTTTCTTT
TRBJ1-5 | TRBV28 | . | CASSPRQFGDQPQHF | TGTGCCAGCAGCCCCAGGCAGTTTGGCGATCAGCCCCAGCATTTT
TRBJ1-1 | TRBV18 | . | CASSPDSGMNTEAFF | TGTGCCAGCTCACCAGACAGCGGGATGAACACTGAAGCTTTCTTT
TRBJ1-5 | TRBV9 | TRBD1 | CASSLTGEFYQPQHF | TGTGCCAGCAGCTTAACAGGGGAATTTTATCAGCCCCAGCATTTT
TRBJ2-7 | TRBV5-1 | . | CASSLGGGYEQYF | TGCGCCAGCAGCTTGGGAGGAGGCTACGAGCAGTACTTC
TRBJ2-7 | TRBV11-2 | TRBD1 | CASSRNPTGKGYEQYF | TGTGCCAGCAGCCGAAACCCGACAGGGAAGGGATACGAGCAGTACTTC
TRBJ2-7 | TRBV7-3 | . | CASSLTPGDEQYF | TGTGCCAGCAGCTTAACGCCGGGGGACGAGCAGTACTTC
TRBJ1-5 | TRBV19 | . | CASGGGGQPQHF | TGTGCCAGTGGTGGGGGGGGTCAGCCCCAGCATTTT
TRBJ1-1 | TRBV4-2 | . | CASSQDPGGDTEAFF | TGTGCCAGCAGCCAAGATCCGGGAGGTGACACTGAAGCTTTCTTT
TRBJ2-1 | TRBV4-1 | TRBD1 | CASSRPVGTGLSGEVWGNEQFF | TGCGCCAGCAGCCGACCTGTTGGGACAGGACTATCGGGGGAAGTTTGGGGCAATGAGCAGTTCTTC